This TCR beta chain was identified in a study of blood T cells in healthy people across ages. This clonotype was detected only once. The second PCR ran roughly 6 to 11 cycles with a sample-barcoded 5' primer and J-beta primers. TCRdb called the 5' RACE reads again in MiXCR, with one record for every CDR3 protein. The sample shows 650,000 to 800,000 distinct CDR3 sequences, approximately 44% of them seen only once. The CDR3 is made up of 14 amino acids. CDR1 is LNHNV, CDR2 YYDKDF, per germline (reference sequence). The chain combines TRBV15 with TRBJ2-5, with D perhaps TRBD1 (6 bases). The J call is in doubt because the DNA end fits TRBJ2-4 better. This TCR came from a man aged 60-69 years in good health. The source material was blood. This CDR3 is CATSRGTVVGIQYF. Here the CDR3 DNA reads TGTGCCACCAGCAGAGGGACAGTCGTGGGCATTCAGTACTTC.